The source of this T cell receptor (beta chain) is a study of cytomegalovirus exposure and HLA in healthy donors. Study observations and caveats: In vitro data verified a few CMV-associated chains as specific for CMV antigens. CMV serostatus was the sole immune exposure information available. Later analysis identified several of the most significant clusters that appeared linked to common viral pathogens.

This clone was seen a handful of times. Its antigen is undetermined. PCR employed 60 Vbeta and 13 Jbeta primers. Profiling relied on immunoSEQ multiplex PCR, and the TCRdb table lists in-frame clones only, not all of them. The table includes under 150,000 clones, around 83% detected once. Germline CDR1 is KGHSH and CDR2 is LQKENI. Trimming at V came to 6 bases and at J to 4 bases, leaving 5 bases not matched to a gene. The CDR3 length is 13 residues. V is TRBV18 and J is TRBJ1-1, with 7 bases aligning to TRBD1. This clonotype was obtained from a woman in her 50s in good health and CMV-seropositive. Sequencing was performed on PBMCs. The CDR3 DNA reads TGTGCCAGCTCCAGGGGGGTCGTCACTGAAGCTTTCTTT. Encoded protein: CASSRGVVTEAFF.